The rows below give T cell receptor beta chains drawn from one sample of a study of blood T cell repertoires in COVID-19. Produced via immunoSEQ multiplex PCR; TCRdb's table is partial and in-frame only. The repertoire holds fewer than 200,000 clones, with 80% to 90% as singletons. The sequencing input was peripheral blood. Source of these receptors: a man in his sixties or seventies with active or convalescent COVID-19. Both conserved end residues are part of each CDR3. D genes are given only for firm matches. Only part of the rows carry a size: once, few, many, or a class if the clone is expanded.

. | TRBJ2-7 | TRBD2 | TRBV7-2 | CASSPLRGYEQYF | TGTGCCAGCAGCCCCCTGCGGGGGTACGAGCAGTACTTC
few | TRBJ1-2 | . | TRBV27 | CASSRRPTENYGYTF | TGTGCCAGCAGTCGCCGACCGACAGAAAACTATGGCTACACCTTC
. | TRBJ1-1 | TRBD1 | TRBV3-1/TRBV3-2 | CASSQWTGEAFF | TGTGCCAGCAGCCAATGGACAGGTGAAGCTTTCTTT
many | TRBJ2-3 | . | TRBV27 | CASNEQAVGTDTQYF | TGTGCCAGCAACGAACAGGCCGTTGGCACAGATACGCAGTATTTT
. | TRBJ1-4 | TRBD1 | TRBV25-1 | CASSAYQGATNEKLFF | TGTGCCAGCAGTGCTTACCAGGGGGCAACTAATGAAAAACTGTTTTTT
. | TRBJ2-5 | . | TRBV5-1 | CASSLPQGDQETQYF | TGCGCCAGCAGCCTCCCGCAGGGTGACCAAGAGACCCAGTACTTC
. | TRBJ1-1 | TRBD1 | TRBV7-8 | CASSLVNRGVRNEAFF | TGTGCCAGCAGCTTAGTCAACAGGGGAGTTAGGAATGAAGCTTTCTTT
once | TRBJ1-2 | . | TRBV15 | CATSRGGPQRNYGYTF | TGTGCCACCAGCAGAGGGGGCCCTCAGAGGAACTATGGCTACACCTTC
. | TRBJ1-1 | . | TRBV11-2 | CASSLSGVTEAFF | TGTGCCAGCAGCTTATCAGGGGTGACTGAAGCTTTCTTT
. | TRBJ1-5 | TRBD1 | TRBV6-4 | CASSPDRGQPQHF | TGTGCCAGCAGCCCGGACAGGGGTCAGCCCCAGCATTTT
. | TRBJ1-2 | TRBD1 | TRBV7-2 | CASSLRSGTGNYGYTF | TGTGCCAGCAGCCTGAGGTCCGGGACAGGGAACTATGGCTACACCTTC
. | TRBJ2-7 | TRBD2 | TRBV6-2/TRBV6-3 | CASSPGGTSGTYEQYF | TGTGCCAGCAGCCCTGGGGGGACTAGCGGGACTTACGAGCAGTACTTC
. | TRBJ1-4 | . | TRBV6-5 | CASSSGRPNEKLFF | TGTGCCAGCAGTTCCGGGAGGCCTAATGAAAAACTGTTTTTT
. | TRBJ1-2 | TRBD1 | TRBV7-2 | CASSLPGGNGYTF | TGTGCCAGCAGCTTACCAGGGGGCAATGGCTACACCTTC
. | TRBJ1-2 | TRBD1 | TRBV29-1 | CSGQQGDYGYTF | TGCAGCGGACAACAGGGGGACTATGGCTACACCTTC